The rows below give T cell receptor beta chains drawn from one sample of a study of blood T cell repertoires in COVID-19. Repertoires were generated with immunoSEQ multiplex PCR, while TCRdb's copy carries only in-frame clones and drops some. The sample shows 390,000 or so clones, about nine tenths of them seen only once. The sequenced sample consisted of peripheral blood. All receptors derive from a woman aged 25 to 39 with active or convalescent COVID-19. Both conserved end residues are part of each CDR3. The D gene is left open where the match is weak. The size of a clone is reported for some rows only, either as once, few or many, or as a class for expanded clones.

D: TRBD1
V: TRBV19
size: -
J: TRBJ1-5
CDR3: CASSTWTGTATYSNQPQHF
DNA: TGTGCCAGTAGTACCTGGACAGGTACGGCGACCTATAGCAATCAGCCCCAGCATTTT

D: TRBD1
V: TRBV5-5
size: -
J: TRBJ2-1
CDR3: CASGGQVTYNEQFF
DNA: TGTGCCAGCGGGGGACAGGTGACCTACAATGAGCAGTTCTTC

D: TRBD2
V: TRBV7-2
size: -
J: TRBJ2-3
CDR3: CASTRPGGGTDTQYF
DNA: TGTGCCAGCACCCGCCCGGGGGGGGGTACAGATACGCAGTATTTT

D: -
V: TRBV5-6
size: -
J: TRBJ2-7
CDR3: CASSLLGSAQYEQYF
DNA: TGTGCCAGCAGCTTGCTCGGGAGTGCCCAGTACGAGCAGTACTTC

D: TRBD1
V: TRBV30
size: few
J: TRBJ1-5
CDR3: CAWSPGQGGQPQHF
DNA: TGTGCCTGGAGCCCGGGACAGGGAGGACAGCCCCAGCATTTT

D: -
V: TRBV15
size: -
J: TRBJ1-2
CDR3: CATSREPGLVNYGYTF
DNA: TGTGCCACCAGCAGAGAACCAGGGCTAGTTAACTATGGCTACACCTTC

D: -
V: TRBV12-3/TRBV12-4
size: -
J: TRBJ1-5
CDR3: CASSLGAEPQHF
DNA: TGTGCCAGCAGTTTGGGGGCGGAGCCCCAGCATTTT

D: TRBD1
V: TRBV6-7
size: -
J: TRBJ2-3
CDR3: CASNKDRARDTQYF
DNA: TGTGCCAGCAACAAGGACAGGGCTCGGGATACGCAGTATTTT

D: -
V: TRBV5-6
size: -
J: TRBJ2-7
CDR3: CASSRLVWQGGSYEQYF
DNA: TGTGCCAGCAGCCGTTTAGTGTGGCAGGGGGGTTCCTACGAGCAGTACTTC

D: -
V: TRBV19
size: -
J: TRBJ1-5
CDR3: CASSIGQGLSNQPQHF
DNA: TGTGCCAGTAGTATAGGTCAGGGTCTTAGCAATCAGCCCCAGCATTTT

D: -
V: TRBV25-1
size: -
J: TRBJ1-5
CDR3: CASSDPDDRFNQPQHF
DNA: TGTGCCAGCAGTGATCCGGACGACAGGTTCAATCAGCCCCAGCATTTT

D: -
V: TRBV5-1
size: -
J: TRBJ2-7
CDR3: CASSLGRESYEQYF
DNA: TGCGCCAGCAGCTTGGGGAGGGAATCCTACGAGCAGTACTTC

D: TRBD2
V: TRBV3-1/TRBV3-2
size: -
J: TRBJ2-1
CDR3: CASSQASGRASTYNEQFF
DNA: TGTGCCAGCAGCCAAGCTAGCGGGAGGGCCAGTACCTACAATGAGCAGTTCTTC

D: -
V: TRBV11-2
size: -
J: TRBJ2-5
CDR3: CASSLYIGLETQYF
DNA: TGTGCCAGCAGCTTATACATCGGGTTAGAGACCCAGTACTTC

D: TRBD1
V: TRBV30
size: -
J: TRBJ1-1
CDR3: CAWSPNYRGTEAFF
DNA: TGTGCCTGGAGTCCCAATTACAGGGGCACTGAAGCTTTCTTT

D: -
V: TRBV5-1
size: -
J: TRBJ1-2
CDR3: CASSFYGEDGYTF
DNA: TGCGCCAGCAGCTTTTACGGGGAGGATGGCTACACCTTC

D: -
V: TRBV30
size: -
J: TRBJ1-3
CDR3: CAWDPDNSGNTIYF
DNA: TGTGCCTGGGACCCGGACAACTCTGGAAACACCATATATTTT

D: -
V: TRBV7-9
size: -
J: TRBJ1-4
CDR3: CASSSGLEKLFF
DNA: TGTGCCAGCAGCTCAGGGCTAGAAAAACTGTTTTTT

D: TRBD1
V: TRBV6-4
size: -
J: TRBJ1-6
CDR3: CASSSGGFNSPLHF
DNA: TGTGCCAGCAGCTCAGGGGGTTTCAATTCACCCCTCCACTTT

D: TRBD2
V: TRBV4-1
size: once
J: TRBJ2-1
CDR3: CASSQGRVAGGPSLFF
DNA: TGCGCCAGCAGCCAAGGGCGGGTAGCGGGAGGGCCATCTCTGTTCTTC

D: TRBD2
V: TRBV5-1
size: -
J: TRBJ2-2
CDR3: CASSLAASGSAGELFF
DNA: TGCGCCAGCAGCTTGGCCGCTAGCGGGAGCGCCGGGGAGCTGTTTTTT

D: TRBD1
V: TRBV2
size: -
J: TRBJ1-5
CDR3: CASSASGQVYQPQHF
DNA: TGTGCCAGCAGTGCCTCAGGACAGGTTTACCAGCCCCAGCATTTT

D: -
V: TRBV11-2
size: -
J: TRBJ1-6
CDR3: CASSLVPSAGRYNSPLHF
DNA: TGTGCCAGCAGCTTAGTCCCCTCCGCGGGGCGCTATAATTCACCCCTCCACTTT

D: TRBD1
V: TRBV20-1
size: -
J: TRBJ1-1
CDR3: CSASIPGGRNTEAFF
DNA: TGCAGTGCTAGTATTCCAGGGGGGAGAAACACTGAAGCTTTCTTT

D: TRBD1
V: TRBV11-2
size: -
J: TRBJ2-6
CDR3: CASSLDPPGGAFGANVLTF
DNA: TGTGCCAGCAGCTTAGATCCCCCAGGGGGCGCGTTTGGGGCCAACGTCCTGACTTTC

D: TRBD2
V: TRBV19
size: -
J: TRBJ2-5
CDR3: CASSPTLAGGRRETQYF
DNA: TGTGCCAGTAGTCCGACGCTAGCGGGAGGGCGGCGGGAGACCCAGTACTTC

D: TRBD2
V: TRBV5-1
size: -
J: TRBJ2-5
CDR3: CASSFGGAGLQETQYF
DNA: TGCGCCAGCAGCTTTGGGGGAGCGGGATTACAAGAGACCCAGTACTTC

D: TRBD1
V: TRBV19
size: -
J: TRBJ1-2
CDR3: CASSENGDRGGYTF
DNA: TGTGCCAGTAGCGAGAACGGGGACAGGGGTGGCTACACCTTC

D: -
V: TRBV6-1
size: once
J: TRBJ2-3
CDR3: CASSEGPGTDTQYF
DNA: TGTGCCAGCAGTGAAGGTCCAGGCACAGATACGCAGTATTTT

D: -
V: TRBV19
size: once
J: TRBJ2-4
CDR3: CASSEPGGAKNIQYF
DNA: TGTGCCAGTAGTGAGCCAGGAGGGGCCAAAAACATTCAGTACTTC

D: TRBD1
V: TRBV2
size: -
J: TRBJ1-1
CDR3: CASRPGQGNTEAFF
DNA: TGTGCCAGCAGGCCGGGACAGGGGAACACTGAAGCTTTCTTT

D: -
V: TRBV2
size: few
J: TRBJ2-7
CDR3: CASSDRFSSYEQYF
DNA: TGTGCCAGCAGTGACCGTTTCTCCAGCTACGAGCAGTACTTC

D: -
V: TRBV19
size: -
J: TRBJ1-3
CDR3: CASRAAEFSGNTIYF
DNA: TGTGCCAGTAGGGCCGCGGAGTTCTCTGGAAACACCATATATTTT

D: -
V: TRBV11-2
size: once
J: TRBJ1-2
CDR3: CASSLDAERTTKPNYGYTF
DNA: TGTGCCAGCAGCTTAGACGCCGAGAGAACTACCAAACCTAACTATGGCTACACCTTC

D: TRBD1
V: TRBV5-1
size: -
J: TRBJ2-2
CDR3: CASRWDRGPTGELFF
DNA: TGCGCCAGCAGATGGGACAGGGGGCCCACCGGGGAGCTGTTTTTT

D: TRBD1
V: TRBV6-5
size: -
J: TRBJ1-2
CDR3: CASSYQQTGEGGYTF
DNA: TGTGCCAGCAGTTATCAACAAACAGGGGAAGGTGGCTACACCTTC

D: -
V: TRBV25-1
size: -
J: TRBJ2-7
CDR3: CASSESLATHEQYF
DNA: TGTGCCAGCAGTGAATCCCTAGCGACCCACGAGCAGTACTTC

D: TRBD2
V: TRBV2
size: -
J: TRBJ2-3
CDR3: CASTLRESTDTQYF
DNA: TGTGCCAGCACTCTGCGGGAGAGCACAGATACGCAGTATTTT

D: -
V: TRBV30
size: once
J: TRBJ2-1
CDR3: CALGESSYNEQFF
DNA: TGTGCCTTGGGAGAGAGCTCCTACAATGAGCAGTTCTTC

D: -
V: TRBV30
size: -
J: TRBJ1-5
CDR3: CARSNGPGQPQHF
DNA: TGTGCGAGATCGAATGGCCCCGGGCAGCCCCAGCATTTT

D: TRBD2
V: TRBV13
size: -
J: TRBJ2-7
CDR3: CASSFLTGLNYEQYF
DNA: TGTGCCAGCAGCTTCCTTACGGGACTAAACTACGAGCAGTACTTC

D: -
V: TRBV7-9
size: once
J: TRBJ2-5
CDR3: CASSPRSAEQETQYF
DNA: TGTGCCAGCAGCCCCCGATCGGCGGAACAAGAGACCCAGTACTTC

D: TRBD1
V: TRBV11-3
size: -
J: TRBJ2-7
CDR3: CASSKDQTGGGSYEQYF
DNA: TGTGCCAGCAGCAAAGACCAGACAGGGGGCGGCTCCTACGAGCAGTACTTC

D: -
V: TRBV2
size: -
J: TRBJ1-1
CDR3: CASSEALGVQAFF
DNA: TGTGCCAGCAGTGAAGCGCTCGGGGTCCAAGCTTTCTTT

D: -
V: TRBV6-1
size: -
J: TRBJ1-1
CDR3: CASSEGGQYTEAFF
DNA: TGTGCCAGCAGTGAAGGAGGACAGTACACTGAAGCTTTCTTT

D: TRBD1
V: TRBV19
size: -
J: TRBJ1-1
CDR3: CASTFDRGTEAFF
DNA: TGTGCCAGTACCTTCGACAGGGGGACTGAAGCTTTCTTT

D: TRBD1
V: TRBV6-6
size: -
J: TRBJ2-1
CDR3: CASSPALGQGVQYNEQFF
DNA: TGTGCCAGCAGTCCCGCCCTTGGACAGGGAGTACAATACAATGAGCAGTTCTTC

D: -
V: TRBV7-2
size: -
J: TRBJ1-5
CDR3: CASSSRGNQPQHF
DNA: TGTGCCAGCAGCAGCAGGGGAAATCAGCCCCAGCATTTT

D: -
V: TRBV5-1
size: -
J: TRBJ2-1
CDR3: CASSRAGQLARAYNEQFF
DNA: TGCGCCAGCTCTAGGGCAGGGCAACTAGCACGGGCCTACAATGAGCAGTTCTTC

D: -
V: TRBV19
size: once
J: TRBJ1-6
CDR3: CASSTIEGGDNSPLHF
DNA: TGTGCCAGTAGTACCATAGAGGGAGGGGACAATTCACCCCTCCACTTT

D: -
V: TRBV9
size: -
J: TRBJ2-1
CDR3: CASSPGESSYNEQFF
DNA: TGTGCCAGCAGCCCCGGGGAGAGCTCCTACAATGAGCAGTTCTTC

D: -
V: TRBV5-4
size: -
J: TRBJ1-1
CDR3: CASSLGRQNTEAFF
DNA: TGTGCCAGCAGCTTAGGCAGACAGAACACTGAAGCTTTCTTT